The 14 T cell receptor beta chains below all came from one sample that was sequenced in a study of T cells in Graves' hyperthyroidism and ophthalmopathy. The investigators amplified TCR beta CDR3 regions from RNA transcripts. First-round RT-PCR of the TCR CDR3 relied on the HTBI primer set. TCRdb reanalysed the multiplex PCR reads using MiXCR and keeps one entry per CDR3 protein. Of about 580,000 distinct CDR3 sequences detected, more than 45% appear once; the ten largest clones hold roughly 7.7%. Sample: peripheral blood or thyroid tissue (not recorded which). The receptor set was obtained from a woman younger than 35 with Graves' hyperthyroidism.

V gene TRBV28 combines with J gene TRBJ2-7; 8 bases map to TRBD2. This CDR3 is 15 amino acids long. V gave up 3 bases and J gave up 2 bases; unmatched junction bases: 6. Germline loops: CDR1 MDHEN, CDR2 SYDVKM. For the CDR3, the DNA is TGTGCCAGCAGTTTCGGGACTAGTCCTACCTACGAGCAGTACTTC. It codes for CASSFGTSPTYEQYF.

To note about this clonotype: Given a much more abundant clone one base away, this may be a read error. CDR3 nucleotides: TGTGCCACCAGCCAAGTTTTACAGGGGACCTACGAGCAGTACTTC. Translated: CATSQVLQGTYEQYF. The chain couples TRBV15 to TRBJ2-7; 7 bases are shared with TRBD1. CDR3 length: 15 residues. V shed 5 bases and J 2 bases; nucleotides not matched to a gene: 9. The germline CDR1 and CDR2 sequences are LNHNV and YYDKDF (reference sequence).

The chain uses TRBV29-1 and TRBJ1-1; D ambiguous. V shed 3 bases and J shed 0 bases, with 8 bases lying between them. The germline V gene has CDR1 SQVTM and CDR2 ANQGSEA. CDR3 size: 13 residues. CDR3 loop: CSVDSILNTEAFF. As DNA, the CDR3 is TGCAGCGTTGATTCCATTCTGAACACTGAAGCTTTCTTT. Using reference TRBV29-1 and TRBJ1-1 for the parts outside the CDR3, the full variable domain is SAVISQKPSRDICQRGTSLTIQCQVDSQVTMMFWYRQQPGQSLTLIATANQGSEATYESGFVIDKFPISRPNLTFSTLTVSNMSPEDSSIYLCSVDSILNTEAFFGQGTRLTVV.

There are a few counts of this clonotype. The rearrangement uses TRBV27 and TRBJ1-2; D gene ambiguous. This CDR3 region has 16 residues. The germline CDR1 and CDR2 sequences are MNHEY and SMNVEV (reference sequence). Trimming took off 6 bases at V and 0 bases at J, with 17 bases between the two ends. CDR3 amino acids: CASRLRASSTNYGYTF. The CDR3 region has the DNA TGTGCCAGCAGACTTCGGGCGTCTTCGACTAACTATGGCTACACCTTC.

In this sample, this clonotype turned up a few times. The CDR3 protein is CASSQARDRVFTEAFF. For the CDR3, the DNA is TGCGCCAGCAGCCAAGCCCGGGACAGGGTCTTCACTGAAGCTTTCTTT. The J gene is TRBJ1-1, the V gene TRBV4-3; 9 nucleotides agree with TRBD1. V lost 1 base, J lost 4 bases, and 7 bases stayed unmatched. Germline CDR1 is LGHNA and CDR2 is YSLEER. The CDR3 contains 16 residues.

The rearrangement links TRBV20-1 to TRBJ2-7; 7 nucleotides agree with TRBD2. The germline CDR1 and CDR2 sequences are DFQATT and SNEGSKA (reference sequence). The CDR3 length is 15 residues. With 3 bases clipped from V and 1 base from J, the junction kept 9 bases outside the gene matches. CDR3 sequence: CSARDPSRGSYEQYF. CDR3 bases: TGCAGTGCTAGGGACCCGTCGCGGGGGTCCTACGAGCAGTACTTC.

This CDR3 is CSASKAVTSEGDEQFF. Written as DNA, the CDR3 is TGCAGTGCTAGTAAGGCCGTGACTAGCGAGGGGGATGAGCAGTTCTTC. The V call is TRBV20-1, the J call TRBJ2-1, with TRBD2 matching over 8 bases. The junction had 15 bases not matched to a gene; V was cut back by 3 bases and J by 8 bases. CDR1 is DFQATT, CDR2 SNEGSKA, per germline (reference sequence). The CDR3 sequence is 16 residues long.

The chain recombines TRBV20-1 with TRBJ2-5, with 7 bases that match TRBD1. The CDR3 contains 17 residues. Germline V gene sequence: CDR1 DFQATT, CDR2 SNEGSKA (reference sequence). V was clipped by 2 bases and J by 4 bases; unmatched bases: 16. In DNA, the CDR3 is TGCAGTGCTAGAAACAGGGGAGCGCGTTTTCTTCCAGAGACCCAGTACTTC. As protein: CSARNRGARFLPETQYF.

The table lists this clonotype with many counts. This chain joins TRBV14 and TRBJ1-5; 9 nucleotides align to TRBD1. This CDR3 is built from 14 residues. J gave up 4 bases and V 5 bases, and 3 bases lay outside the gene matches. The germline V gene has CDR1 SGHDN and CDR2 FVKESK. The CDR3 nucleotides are TGTGCCAGCAGCTCGGGACAGGGAAATCAGCCCCAGCATTTT. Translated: CASSSGQGNQPQHF.

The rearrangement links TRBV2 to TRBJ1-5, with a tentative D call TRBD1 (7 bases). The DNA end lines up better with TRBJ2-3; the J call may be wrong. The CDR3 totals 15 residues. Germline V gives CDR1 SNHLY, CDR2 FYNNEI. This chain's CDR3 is CASNRAGQRNQPQYF. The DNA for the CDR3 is TGTGCCAGCAACCGTGCGGGACAGAGAAATCAGCCCCAGTATTTT.

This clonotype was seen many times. The CDR3 reads CASSLGRAVEQYF. CDR3 sequence (DNA): TGTGCCAGCAGCTTAGGGAGGGCGGTCGAGCAGTACTTC. The rearrangement joins TRBV7-2 to TRBJ2-7; D might be TRBD2 (6 bases). Trimming stripped 1 base from V and 6 bases from J, with 10 bases between. The CDR3 covers 13 residues. The germline V gene has CDR1 SGHTA and CDR2 FQGNSA.

The DNA for the CDR3 is TGTGCCAGCATGACTCACCGGGACGGGGATAGGAGGCTAGTGGAAGAGACCCAGTACTTC. It translates to CASMTHRDGDRRLVEETQYF. The rearrangement links TRBV12-3 or TRBV12-4 to TRBJ2-5, with D possibly being TRBD1 or TRBD2 (5 bases each). Trimming took off 7 bases at V and 3 bases at J, with 33 bases between the two ends. The CDR3 length is 20 residues.

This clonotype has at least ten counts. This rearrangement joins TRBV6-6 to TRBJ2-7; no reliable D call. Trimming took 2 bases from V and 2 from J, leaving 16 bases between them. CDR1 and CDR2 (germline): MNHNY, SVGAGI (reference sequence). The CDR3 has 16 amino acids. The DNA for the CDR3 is TGTGCCAGCAGTTACCCGCCCACAGTTGGACCCTACGAGCAGTACTTC. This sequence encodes CASSYPPTVGPYEQYF.

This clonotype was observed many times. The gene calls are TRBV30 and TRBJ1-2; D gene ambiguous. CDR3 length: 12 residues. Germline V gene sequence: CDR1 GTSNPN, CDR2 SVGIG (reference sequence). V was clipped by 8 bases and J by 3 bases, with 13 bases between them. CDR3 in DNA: TGTGCCCACAGACGGCAGGACTATGGCTACACCTTC. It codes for CAHRRQDYGYTF.